What follows are 5 T cell receptor beta chains derived from one specimen sequenced in a study of chemoradiotherapy in HPV16-positive cancers. Some clones are missing from TCRdb's copy, which holds only in-frame ones; the method was immunoSEQ multiplex PCR. The sample carries fewer than 25,000 clones, roughly 90% recorded once. Sample: blood, taken from a patient who underwent chemoradiotherapy. These receptors originate from a human donor with HPV-associated anogenital cancer.

This chain links TRBV19 with TRBJ1-2; perhaps TRBD1 as D (6 bases). Germline V CDR1 and CDR2: LNHDA, SQIVND (reference sequence). This CDR3 is built from 13 residues. V gave up 4 bases and J gave up 6 bases, with 12 bases separating them. The CDR3 spells CASSRTGRDGYTF. Here the CDR3 DNA reads TGTGCCAGTAGTAGAACAGGGAGGGATGGCTACACCTTC.

The chain carries TRBV30 and TRBJ2-7; no reliable D call. V was cut by 5 bases and J by 2 bases, with 10 bases left in between. The CDR3 runs 12 residues. Per germline, CDR1 GTSNPN and CDR2 SVGIG (reference sequence). CDR3 in DNA: TGTGCCTGGCTACGGACGACCTACGAGCAGTACTTC. This sequence encodes CAWLRTTYEQYF.

This chain links TRBV11-2 with TRBJ2-5; 8 bases line up with TRBD2. This CDR3 comprises 17 residues. V gave up 6 bases and J gave up 4 bases; unmatched junction bases: 16. Germline V gene data show CDR1 as SGHAT and CDR2 as FQNNGV. The CDR3, as DNA: TGTGCCAGCAGGCGCCTAGCGGGCCAACGAGGGCGAGAGACCCAGTACTTC. Translated: CASRRLAGQRGRETQYF.

This chain links TRBV7-9 with TRBJ1-1; D uncertain. The CDR3 extends over 15 amino acids. CDR1 SEHNR and CDR2 FQNEAQ come from the germline V gene (reference sequence). Trimming shortened V by 5 bases and J by 4 bases, and 17 bases separated the two germline ends. This CDR3 reads CASSPPEMAFTEAFF. The DNA for the CDR3 is TGTGCCAGCAGCCCCCCGGAGATGGCGTTCACTGAAGCTTTCTTT.

This clone was seen a single time. The CDR3 sequence: CASSQDRDEQFF. The CDR3 DNA is TGCGCCAGCAGCCAGGACAGGGATGAGCAGTTCTTC. The V and J genes are TRBV5-1 and TRBJ2-1; TRBD1 agrees at 8 bases. The CDR3 consists of 12 residues. Germline CDR1 reads SGHRS; CDR2 reads YFSETQ. The V segment lost 4 bases and the J segment 8 bases; nucleotides outside the gene matches: 2.